Described below is a single TCR beta chain sequence and its context. Its antigen is as yet unknown. This specimen belongs to a study of T cells in narcolepsy. On the study more broadly: Patients with NT1 or NT2 and healthy control donors were enrolled. Study-wide results and caveats: Reportedly, autoreactive clonotypes were serially detected in patients' blood but not controls'. No autoreactive T cell clone sequences appeared in some memory CD4+ repertoires.

Data came from immunoSEQ multiplex PCR; TCRdb stores just in-frame clones and leaves some out. The sample holds tens of thousands of clones, approximately 85% seen once. Germline CDR1 is SGHRS and CDR2 is YFSETQ. The CDR3 has 16 residues. Trimming removed 0 bases from V and 1 base from J; junction bases left unmatched: 4. The sequenced sample was CD45RA- memory CD4+ T cells from PBMCs. The TCR originated in a human donor with narcolepsy. The chain couples TRBV5-1 to TRBJ2-1; TRBD1 matches at 7 bases. This chain's CDR3 is CASSLEGRGSYNEQFF. CDR3 bases: TGCGCCAGCAGCTTGGAAGGCAGGGGGTCCTACAATGAGCAGTTCTTC.